Presented here are 16 T cell receptor beta chains from one specimen sequenced in a study of OX40 agonist ivuxolimab in advanced cancers. TCRdb keeps only in-frame clones here, not all; method: immunoSEQ multiplex PCR. The sample includes more than 80,000 clones, around nine tenths of them seen just once. The material sequenced was CD4+ or CD8+ T cells sorted from blood, taken in a trial of the OX40 agonist ivuxolimab. The receptors stem from an adult with an advanced solid tumor such as melanoma, head and neck, liver or kidney cancer.

V usage is TRBV27 and J usage is TRBJ2-1; 8 nucleotides agree with TRBD2. The CDR3 runs to 13 residues. Germline V gene data show CDR1 as MNHEY and CDR2 as SMNVEV (reference sequence). J was trimmed by 9 bases and V by 5 bases; bases with no gene match: 6. CDR3: CASSLGTSFEQFF. CDR3 bases: TGTGCCAGCAGTCTCGGGACTAGTTTTGAGCAGTTCTTC.

This clone was seen more than once but under ten times. The V and J genes are TRBV19 and TRBJ2-3; the D gene is possibly TRBD2 (6 bases). Trimming removed 1 base from V and 6 bases from J, with 11 bases in between. The germline CDR1 and CDR2 sequences are LNHDA and SQIVND (reference sequence). The CDR3 extends over 14 amino acids. DNA of the CDR3: TGTGCCAGTAGTATAGGGGACTCCCAGGATACGCAGTATTTT. Translating it yields CASSIGDSQDTQYF.

The chain has TRBV29-1 and TRBJ2-3, with TRBD1 as a possible D gene (6 bases). Trimming stripped 6 bases from V and 2 bases from J, with 12 bases between. CDR3 length: 13 residues. Germline-derived CDR1 and CDR2 are SQVTM and ANQGSEA. The CDR3 bases are TGCAGCGTCGGGACACAAGACACAGATACGCAGTATTTT. This encodes CSVGTQDTDTQYF.

The chain joins TRBV13 to TRBJ1-2, with no clear D. CDR1 is PRHDT, CDR2 FYEKMQ, per germline (reference sequence). V shed 1 base and J shed 4 bases, with 10 bases lying between them. The CDR3 spans 14 residues. CDR3 coding DNA: TGTGCCAGCAGCTTAGACAGAGACGGCTATGGCTACACCTTC. This sequence encodes CASSLDRDGYGYTF.

This clone occurred a few times. The chain carries TRBV18 and TRBJ2-5; tentative D call: TRBD1 (5 bases). The CDR3 is 16 residues long. CDR1 is KGHSH and CDR2 is LQKENI in the germline V gene. V lost 3 bases and J lost 1, with 15 bases in between. The CDR3 DNA reads TGTGCCAGCTCACCCAGGGTCGCAATGATCCAAGAGACCCAGTACTTC. It specifies CASSPRVAMIQETQYF.

This chain links TRBV27 with TRBJ1-5, with D possibly matching TRBD1 (6 bases). This CDR3 spans 15 amino acids. The V and J ends lost 5 bases and 9 bases respectively, with 20 bases between them. Per the germline V gene, CDR1 is MNHEY and CDR2 is SMNVEV (reference sequence). In nucleotides, the CDR3 is TGTGCCAGCAGTCCTCCCGGGGACACCTCTCGGCCCCAGCATTTT. This codes for CASSPPGDTSRPQHF.

The V call is TRBV29-1, the J call TRBJ2-7; D not resolved. The germline V gene has CDR1 SQVTM and CDR2 ANQGSEA. The CDR3 is 13 amino acids. Between the trimmed V and J ends, which lost 1 base and 2 bases, there was a span of 9 bases. In nucleotides, the CDR3 is TGCAGCGTTGAAGTTACCCGGCCCTACGAGCAGTACTTC. This encodes CSVEVTRPYEQYF.

The rearrangement links TRBV11-3 to TRBJ2-3; TRBD1 matches 8 bases. Germline lookup yields CDR1 SGHNT and CDR2 YENEEA. Trimming at V came to 0 bases and at J to 5 bases, leaving 7 bases not matched to a gene. The CDR3 length is 16 residues. The CDR3 DNA reads TGTGCCAGCAGCTTAGATTGGAGACAGGGGAAAGATACGCAGTATTTT. It translates to CASSLDWRQGKDTQYF.

The V and J genes are TRBV11-2 and TRBJ1-1; 8 nucleotides align to TRBD1. The length of the CDR3 is 12 residues. V shed 5 bases, J shed 10 bases, and the junction held 6 bases outside the gene matches. Germline values: CDR1 SGHAT, CDR2 FQNNGV. As DNA, the CDR3 is TGTGCCAGCAGCCAGGGGGCAGGGCGAGCTTTCTTT. Protein product: CASSQGAGRAFF.

This clone was seen once. The chain carries TRBV5-1 and TRBJ2-1; 11 nucleotides line up with TRBD2. Germline V gives CDR1 SGHRS, CDR2 YFSETQ. With 6 bases clipped from V and 2 bases from J, the junction kept 13 bases outside the gene matches. This CDR3 has 18 residues. CDR3 sequence (DNA): TGCGCCAGCAAAGGAGCGCCGGGACTAGCGGCCACCTACAATGAGCAGTTCTTC. Translation: CASKGAPGLAATYNEQFF.

This chain joins TRBV7-2 and TRBJ2-5; possibly TRBD2 for D (6 bases). V shed 4 bases and J shed 2 bases, with 8 bases lying between them. The germline V gene has CDR1 SGHTA and CDR2 FQGNSA. The CDR3 loop spans 13 amino acids. CDR3 residues: CASSSTSQETQYF. CDR3 sequence (DNA): TGTGCCAGCAGCTCGACTAGTCAAGAGACCCAGTACTTC.

This chain joins TRBV6-1 and TRBJ1-1; D might be TRBD1 (5 bases). CDR3 length: 14 amino acids. The V gene lost 8 bases and the J gene lost 0 bases, with 13 bases spanning the gap. CDR1 is MNHNS and CDR2 is SASEGT in the germline V gene. The chain's CDR3 is CASRAGPMNTEAFF. The CDR3 DNA reads as TGTGCCAGCCGGGCAGGGCCGATGAACACTGAAGCTTTCTTT.

The chain has TRBV5-4 and TRBJ1-2, with D unclear. Germline loops: CDR1 SGHNT, CDR2 YYREEE (reference sequence). V dropped 0 bases and J dropped 2 bases, with 11 bases sitting between them. The CDR3 covers 15 residues. The DNA of the CDR3 is TGTGCCAGCAGCTTGGCCGCCCTGAAGAACTATGGCTACACCTTC. It codes for CASSLAALKNYGYTF.

This clone has just one count. The chain joins TRBV19 to TRBJ2-1, with 8 bases aligning to TRBD2. Germline V gene lookup returns CDR1 LNHDA and CDR2 SQIVND (reference sequence). The CDR3 runs 14 residues. With V trimmed by 1 base and J by 7 bases, 3 bases remained unmatched. The chain's CDR3 is CASSIVVAGNEQFF. The CDR3 DNA sequence: TGTGCCAGTAGTATAGTAGTAGCGGGAAATGAGCAGTTCTTC.

V gene TRBV5-8 combines with J gene TRBJ1-2, with unresolved D. V was cut by 2 bases and J by 8 bases, with 10 bases left in between. CDR1 SGHTS and CDR2 YDEGEE come from the germline V gene. This CDR3 is built from 12 residues. The chain's CDR3 is CASSLGPQGYTF. In DNA, the CDR3 is TGTGCCAGCAGCTTAGGACCACAGGGCTACACCTTC.

The chain links TRBV19 to TRBJ2-5; 10 bases are shared with TRBD1. Germline trimming cut 4 bases from V and 3 bases from J; bases unmatched to any gene: 5. Germline CDR1 reads LNHDA; CDR2 reads SQIVND (reference sequence). The CDR3 sequence is 15 residues long. CDR3 in amino acids: CASSTLGTGEETQYF. The CDR3 nucleotides are TGTGCCAGTAGTACCCTCGGGACAGGGGAAGAGACCCAGTACTTC.